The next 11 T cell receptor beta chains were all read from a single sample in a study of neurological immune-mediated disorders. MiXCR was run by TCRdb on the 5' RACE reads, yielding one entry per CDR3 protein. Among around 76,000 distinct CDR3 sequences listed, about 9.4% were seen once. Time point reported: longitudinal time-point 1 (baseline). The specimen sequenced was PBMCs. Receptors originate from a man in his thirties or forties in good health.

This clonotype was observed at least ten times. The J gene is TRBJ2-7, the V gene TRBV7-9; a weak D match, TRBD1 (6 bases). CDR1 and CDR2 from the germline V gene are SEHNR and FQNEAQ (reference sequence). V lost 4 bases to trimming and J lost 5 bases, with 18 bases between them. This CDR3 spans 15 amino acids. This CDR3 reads CASSSIRRGNDEQYF. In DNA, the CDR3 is TGTGCCAGCAGCTCTATTCGAAGGGGGAATGACGAGCAGTACTTC. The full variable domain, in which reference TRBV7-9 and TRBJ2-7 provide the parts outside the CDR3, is DTGVSQNPRHKITKRGQNVTFRCDPISEHNRLYWYRQTLGQGPEFLTYFQNEAQLEKSRLLSDRFSAERPKGSFSTLEIQRTEQGDSAMYLCASSSIRRGNDEQYFGPGTRLTVT.

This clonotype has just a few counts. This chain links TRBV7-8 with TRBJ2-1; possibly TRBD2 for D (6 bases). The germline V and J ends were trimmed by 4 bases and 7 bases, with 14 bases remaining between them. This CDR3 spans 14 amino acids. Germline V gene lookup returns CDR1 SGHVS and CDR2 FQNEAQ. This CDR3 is CASSYRSGSNEQFF. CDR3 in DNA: TGTGCCAGCAGCTACCGGAGCGGGTCAAATGAGCAGTTCTTC. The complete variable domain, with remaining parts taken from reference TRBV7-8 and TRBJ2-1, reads GAGVSQSPRYKVAKRGQDVALRCDPISGHVSLFWYQQALGQGPEFLTYFQNEAQLDKSGLPSDRFFAERPEGSVSTLKIQRTQQEDSAVYLCASSYRSGSNEQFFGPGTRLTVL.

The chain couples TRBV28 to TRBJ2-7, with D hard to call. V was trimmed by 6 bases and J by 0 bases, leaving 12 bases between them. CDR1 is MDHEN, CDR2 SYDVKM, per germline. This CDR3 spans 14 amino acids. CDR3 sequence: CASSLKGRSYEQYF. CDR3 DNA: TGTGCCAGCAGCTTAAAAGGACGCTCCTACGAGCAGTACTTC.

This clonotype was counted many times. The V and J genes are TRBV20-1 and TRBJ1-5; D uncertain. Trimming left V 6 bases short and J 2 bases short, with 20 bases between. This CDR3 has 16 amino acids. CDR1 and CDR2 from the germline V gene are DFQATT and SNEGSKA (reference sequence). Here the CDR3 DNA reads TGCAGTGCCTTAACAGAGGGCCGGCGGGGCAATCAGCCCCAGCATTTT. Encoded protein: CSALTEGRRGNQPQHF.

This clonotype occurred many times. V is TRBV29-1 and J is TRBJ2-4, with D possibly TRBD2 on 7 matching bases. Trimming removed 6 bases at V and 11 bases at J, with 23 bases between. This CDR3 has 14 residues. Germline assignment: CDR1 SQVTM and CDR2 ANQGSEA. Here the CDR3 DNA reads TGCAGCGTACTCCCCGGGGGGCTTGGGGCGGTTCAGTACTTC. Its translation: CSVLPGGLGAVQYF. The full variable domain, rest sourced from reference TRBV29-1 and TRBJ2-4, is SAVISQKPSRDICQRGTSLTIQCQVDSQVTMMFWYRQQPGQSLTLIATANQGSEATYESGFVIDKFPISRPNLTFSTLTVSNMSPEDSSIYLCSVLPGGLGAVQYFGAGTRLSVL.

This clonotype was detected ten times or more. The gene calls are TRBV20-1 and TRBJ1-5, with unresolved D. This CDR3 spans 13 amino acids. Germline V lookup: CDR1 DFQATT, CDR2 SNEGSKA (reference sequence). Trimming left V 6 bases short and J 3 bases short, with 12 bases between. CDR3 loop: CSADEGNNQPQHF. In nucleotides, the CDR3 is TGCAGTGCAGACGAGGGAAACAATCAGCCCCAGCATTTT.

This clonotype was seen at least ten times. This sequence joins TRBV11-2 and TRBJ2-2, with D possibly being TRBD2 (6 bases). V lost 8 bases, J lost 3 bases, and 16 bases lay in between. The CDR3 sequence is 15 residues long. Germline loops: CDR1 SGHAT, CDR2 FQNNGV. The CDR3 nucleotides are TGTGCCAGCCCGGACGGGGAGGTCGACACCGGGGAGCTGTTTTTT. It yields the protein CASPDGEVDTGELFF.

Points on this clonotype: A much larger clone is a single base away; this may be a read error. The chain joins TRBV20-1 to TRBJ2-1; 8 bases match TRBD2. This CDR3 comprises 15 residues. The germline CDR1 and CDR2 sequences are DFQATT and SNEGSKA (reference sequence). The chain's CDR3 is CSAREGLDPYYEQFF. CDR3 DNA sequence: TGCAGTGCTAGAGAGGGACTAGACCCCTACTATGAGCAGTTCTTC.

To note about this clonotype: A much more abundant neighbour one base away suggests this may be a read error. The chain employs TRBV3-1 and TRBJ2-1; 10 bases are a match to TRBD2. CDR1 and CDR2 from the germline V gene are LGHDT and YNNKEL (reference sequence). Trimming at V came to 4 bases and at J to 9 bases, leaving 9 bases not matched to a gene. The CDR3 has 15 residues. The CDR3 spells CASSLGASGRFEQFF. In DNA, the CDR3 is TGTGCCAGCAGCCTCGGGGCTAGCGGGAGATTTGAGCAGTTCTTC.

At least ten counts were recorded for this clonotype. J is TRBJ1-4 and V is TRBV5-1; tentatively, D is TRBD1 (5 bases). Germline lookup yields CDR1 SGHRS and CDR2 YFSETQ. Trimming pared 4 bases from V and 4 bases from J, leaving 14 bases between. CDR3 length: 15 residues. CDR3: CASSTGTGHNEKLFF. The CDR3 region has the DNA TGCGCCAGCAGCACCGGGACGGGGCATAATGAAAAACTGTTTTTT.

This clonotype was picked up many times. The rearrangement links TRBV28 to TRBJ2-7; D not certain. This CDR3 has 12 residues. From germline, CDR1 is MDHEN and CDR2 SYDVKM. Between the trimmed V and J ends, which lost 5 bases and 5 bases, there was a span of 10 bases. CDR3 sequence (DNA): TGTGCCAGCAGTGCGGTCCGGGACGAGCAGTACTTC. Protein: CASSAVRDEQYF.